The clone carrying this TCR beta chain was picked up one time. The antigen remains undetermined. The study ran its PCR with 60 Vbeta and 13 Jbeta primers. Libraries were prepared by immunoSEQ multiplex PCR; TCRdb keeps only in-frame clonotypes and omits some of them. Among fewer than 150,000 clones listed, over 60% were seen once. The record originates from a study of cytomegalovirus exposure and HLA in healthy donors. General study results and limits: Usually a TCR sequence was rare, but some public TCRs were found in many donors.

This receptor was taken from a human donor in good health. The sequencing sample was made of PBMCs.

The DNA for the CDR3 is TGTGCCAGCAGCTCCGGTCCAGGGCCCTCCACAGATACGCAGTATTTT. Protein: CASSSGPGPSTDTQYF. V and J are TRBV11-1 and TRBJ2-3; maybe TRBD1 (5 bases). Between the trimmed V and J ends, which lost 4 bases and 2 bases, there was a span of 16 bases. Germline V gene data show CDR1 as SGHAT and CDR2 as FQDESV (reference sequence). CDR3 length equals 16 residues.